A single sample is the source of the 21 T cell receptor beta chains below, sequenced in a study of blood T cell repertoires in COVID-19. Clones were sequenced by immunoSEQ multiplex PCR, and TCRdb holds only the in-frame ones, with some missing. The sample records some 45,000 clones, approximately 87% being singletons. The sample taken for sequencing was peripheral blood. These receptors originate from a human donor in a cohort sampled during active COVID-19.

The chain joins TRBV7-8 to TRBJ2-5; TRBD2 agrees at 7 bases. The CDR3 sequence is 16 residues long. Germline V gene data show CDR1 as SGHVS and CDR2 as FQNEAQ. The ends lost 7 bases at V and 2 bases at J; junction bases unmatched: 13. The CDR3 DNA reads as TGTGCCAGCACCAACCCGCCGGGAGCGGGGCAAGAGACCCAGTACTTC. Translating it yields CASTNPPGAGQETQYF.

The chain couples TRBV3-1 (or the pseudogene TRBV3-2) to TRBJ2-2, with TRBD2 as a possible D gene (5 bases). Deletions cut 4 bases from V and 6 bases from J, with 18 bases between. The CDR3 loop spans 16 amino acids. In germline, CDR1 is LGHDT, CDR2 YNNKEL (reference sequence). Here the CDR3 reads CASSLPGGVSPGELFF. The CDR3 coding sequence is TGTGCCAGCAGCCTCCCCGGAGGTGTGTCACCCGGGGAGCTGTTTTTT.

The genes are TRBV5-1 and TRBJ1-3, with 8 bases matching TRBD1. The CDR3 spans 15 residues. V lost 5 bases to trimming and J lost 4 bases; unmatched junction nucleotides: 8. From germline, CDR1 is SGHRS and CDR2 YFSETQ. DNA of the CDR3: TGCGCCAGCAGAGGCCAGGGGGCGCGAGGAAACACCATATATTTT. It encodes CASRGQGARGNTIYF.

The chain is built from TRBV11-2 and TRBJ2-7, with D perhaps TRBD1 (6 bases). Germline CDR1 SGHAT, CDR2 FQNNGV. The CDR3 is made up of 15 amino acids. Trimming stripped 4 bases from V and 2 bases from J, with 15 bases between. The CDR3 sequence: CASSYRETATYEQYF. CDR3 nucleotide sequence: TGTGCCAGCAGCTACAGGGAGACAGCAACCTACGAGCAGTACTTC.

The chain combines TRBV19 with TRBJ1-1; 8 nucleotides line up with TRBD1. J gave up 7 bases and V 5 bases, and 9 bases lay outside the gene matches. This CDR3 has 14 amino acids. The germline V gene encodes CDR1 LNHDA and CDR2 SQIVND (reference sequence). This CDR3 reads CASSRDRGGGEAFF. The DNA for the CDR3 is TGTGCCAGTAGTCGAGACAGGGGAGGGGGTGAAGCTTTCTTT. Supplemented by reference TRBV19 and TRBJ1-1, the full variable domain reads DGGITQSPKYLFRKEGQNVTLSCEQNLNHDAMYWYRQDPGQGLRLIYYSQIVNDFQKGDIAEGYSVSREKKESFPLTVTSAQKNPTAFYLCASSRDRGGGEAFFGQGTRLTVV.

This clone is medium-sized in the sample. The genes are TRBV2 and TRBJ1-2; possibly TRBD1 for D (5 bases). The germline CDR1 and CDR2 sequences are SNHLY and FYNNEI. The CDR3 sequence is 10 residues long. The ends were cut back, 9 bases at V and 6 bases at J, with 8 bases in the middle. In nucleotides, the CDR3 is TGTGCCAGAACGGGGGATGGCTACACCTTC. Translated, it gives CARTGDGYTF.

This CDR3 is CASTRDNYNEQFF. The CDR3 coding sequence is TGTGCCAGCACCAGGGACAACTACAATGAGCAGTTCTTC. This sequence joins TRBV12-3 or TRBV12-4 and TRBJ2-1; tentatively, D is TRBD1 (6 bases). This CDR3 is 13 amino acids long. V was shortened by 7 bases and J by 3 bases, with 10 bases between the two germline ends.

This chain connects TRBV19 to TRBJ1-6; D possibly corresponds to TRBD1 (6 bases). Germline V CDR1 and CDR2: LNHDA, SQIVND (reference sequence). The ends were cut back, 6 bases at V and 13 bases at J, with 13 bases in the middle. The CDR3 is 12 residues long. CDR3: CASSQGSDPLHF. In nucleotides, the CDR3 is TGTGCCAGTAGCCAGGGGAGTGACCCCCTCCACTTT.

This clone showed up just once. CDR3 DNA sequence: TGTGCCAGCAGCGCGCTCGCAGGGTCTGGAAACACCATATATTTT. Protein sequence: CASSALAGSGNTIYF. J is TRBJ1-3 and V is TRBV9; perhaps TRBD1 as D (5 bases). The germline CDR1 and CDR2 sequences are SGDLS and YYNGEE. V shed 3 bases and J shed 1 base, with 11 bases lying between them. The CDR3 is made up of 15 amino acids. The whole variable domain, remainder taken from reference TRBV9 and TRBJ1-3, is DSGVTQTPKHLITATGQRVTLRCSPRSGDLSVYWYQQSLDQGLQFLIQYYNGEERAKGNILERFSAQQFPDLHSELNLSSLELGDSALYFCASSALAGSGNTIYFGEGSWLTVV.

The chain joins TRBV7-8 to TRBJ1-5; 7 nucleotides match TRBD1. Trimming at V came to 4 bases and at J to 6 bases, leaving 12 bases not matched to a gene. The CDR3 has 16 residues. Germline lookup yields CDR1 SGHVS and CDR2 FQNEAQ. The CDR3 DNA follows: TGTGCCAGCAGCTCCACCCGTTGGACAGGCTCTCAGCCCCAGCATTTT. It codes for CASSSTRWTGSQPQHF.

This chain joins TRBV27 and TRBJ2-2; TRBD2 might be the D (6 bases). The germline CDR1 and CDR2 sequences are MNHEY and SMNVEV (reference sequence). There are 15 residues in the CDR3. V lost 10 bases and J lost 6, with 21 bases in between. The CDR3 DNA is TGTGCCACCAGGGACTCTCGAACGTTATCCGGGGAGCTGTTTTTT. Its translation is CATRDSRTLSGELFF.

V and J are TRBV4-1 and TRBJ2-5, with D tentatively TRBD2 (6 bases). The germline V gene has CDR1 MGHRA and CDR2 YSYEKL. Trimming shortened V by 1 base and J by 5 bases, and 14 bases separated the two germline ends. CDR3 size: 15 residues. The CDR3: CASSQGERVGETQYF. As DNA, the CDR3 is TGCGCCAGCAGCCAAGGCGAGCGGGTTGGGGAGACCCAGTACTTC.

The rearrangement joins TRBV12-3 or TRBV12-4 to TRBJ2-7; D remains unclear. V shed 3 bases and J shed 2 bases, with 8 bases lying between them. This CDR3 has 13 residues. In DNA form, the CDR3 reads TGTGCCAGCAGTTTCCAGAAACCCTACGAGCAGTACTTC. Its protein is CASSFQKPYEQYF.

The V call is TRBV7-9, the J call TRBJ2-7; D might be TRBD1 (6 bases). The CDR3 loop spans 17 amino acids. Trimming removed 3 bases from V and 2 bases from J, with 20 bases in between. Germline CDR1 is SEHNR and CDR2 is FQNEAQ (reference sequence). This CDR3 reads CASSFPTTGPKPYEQYF. The DNA for the CDR3 is TGTGCCAGCAGCTTTCCTACGACAGGCCCTAAACCCTACGAGCAGTACTTC.

The chain joins TRBV5-1 to TRBJ1-4; D may be TRBD1 (5 bases). The ends were cut back, 4 bases at V and 0 bases at J, with 13 bases in the middle. The CDR3 is 16 residues long. CDR1 is SGHRS and CDR2 is YFSETQ in the germline V gene. The CDR3 coding sequence is TGCGCCAGCAGCGTAAGTGCAGGGACAACTAATGAAAAACTGTTTTTT. Its translation is CASSVSAGTTNEKLFF.

The V call is TRBV6-6, the J call TRBJ2-7; D is perhaps TRBD1 (5 bases). The V and J ends lost 8 bases and 7 bases respectively, with 33 bases between them. The CDR3 runs to 18 residues. CDR1 MNHNY and CDR2 SVGAGI come from the germline V gene (reference sequence). Here the CDR3 reads CASGPFIDSALHVEEQYF. CDR3 in DNA: TGTGCCAGCGGTCCATTTATCGACAGCGCCCTTCATGTTGAAGAGCAGTACTTC.

This chain uses TRBV7-3 with TRBJ1-2; 8 positions match TRBD1. This CDR3 contains 13 residues. The junction had 3 bases not matched to a gene; V was cut back by 5 bases and J by 4 bases. Germline CDR1 SGHTA, CDR2 FQGTGA. The CDR3 loop is CASSVGQGYGYTF. The CDR3, as DNA: TGTGCCAGCAGCGTAGGACAGGGCTATGGCTACACCTTC. Complete variable domain (other parts from reference TRBV7-3 and TRBJ1-2): GAGVSQTPSNKVTEKGKYVELRCDPISGHTALYWYRQSLGQGPEFLIYFQGTGAADDSGLPNDRFFAVRPEGSVSTLKIQRTERGDSAVYLCASSVGQGYGYTFGSGTRLTVV.

The chain has TRBV5-5 and TRBJ2-5; TRBD2 matches at 7 bases. From germline, CDR1 is SGHKS and CDR2 YYEKEE (reference sequence). The CDR3 totals 14 residues. After removal of 5 bases from V and 1 base from J, the junction contained 5 bases not matched to a gene. The CDR3 here is CASRSGGGQETQYF. In DNA form, the CDR3 reads TGTGCCAGCAGGTCTGGCGGGGGCCAAGAGACCCAGTACTTC.

V and J are TRBV9 and TRBJ1-5; D remains unclear. Trimming removed 0 bases from V and 1 base from J, with 8 bases in between. This CDR3 is 15 amino acids long. CDR1 and CDR2 from the germline V gene are SGDLS and YYNGEE. This chain's CDR3 is CASSVGVGSNQPQHF. CDR3 coding DNA: TGTGCCAGCAGCGTAGGCGTGGGCAGCAATCAGCCCCAGCATTTT.

The V gene is TRBV10-3, the J gene TRBJ2-5; 7 nucleotides match TRBD1. V lost 10 bases, J lost 4 bases, and 9 bases stayed unmatched. CDR3 length: 13 amino acids. CDR1 and CDR2 from the germline V gene are ENHRY and SYGVKD. The CDR3 sequence is CASSTGEVETQYF. In nucleotides, the CDR3 is TGTGCCAGCAGCACAGGGGAAGTAGAGACCCAGTACTTC.

This chain links TRBV29-1 with TRBJ2-5, with D possibly TRBD2 on 6 matching bases. This CDR3 is built from 13 residues. V was clipped by 4 bases and J by 4 bases, with 13 bases between them. CDR1 is SQVTM and CDR2 is ANQGSEA in the germline V gene. For the CDR3, the DNA is TGCAGCGTTGTTGGAGGGGTCCGAGAGACCCAGTACTTC. Translated, it gives CSVVGGVRETQYF.